The present T cell receptor beta chain was sequenced within a study of stem cell transplantation in POMP-related autoinflammatory disease. The wider study: Before transplant: CD4+ naive skewing, low CD8+ proportions, reduced cytokine secretion. Overall study results and limits: A trend toward lower repertoire diversity and greater clonality appeared in every analyzed T-cell subset of PRAID patients. In PRAID patients, the number of distinct TRB V-J gene pairings was restricted.

Repertoires were generated with immunoSEQ multiplex PCR, while TCRdb's copy carries only in-frame clones and drops some. The profile shows about 26,000 clones, 82% of them singletons. CDR1 is MNHEY, CDR2 SVGAGI, per germline. The CDR3 is 15 amino acids. Trimming stripped 2 bases from V and 5 bases from J, with 14 bases between. As regards this clone: Its antigen is undetermined.

PRAID featured prominent immunodeficiency. The V call is TRBV6-5, the J call TRBJ2-3, with D tentatively TRBD2 (5 bases). Material: CD4+ T cells from PBMCs, obtained before stem cell transplantation. The source of this sequence is a human donor with POMP-related autoinflammation and immune dysregulation (PRAID). The CDR3 nucleotides read TGTGCCAGCAGTTACACCGGACTCATTGGAGATACGCAGTATTTT. Residues: CASSYTGLIGDTQYF.